The next 15 T cell receptor beta chains were all read from a single sample in a study of Ad26.COV2.S vaccination and SARS-CoV-2 variants. Using immunoSEQ multiplex PCR, the repertoire was profiled, and TCRdb retains in-frame clones only, with some absent. The table includes 430,000 or so clones, 75% to 95% detected once. Treatment in this sample: roughly 20 received Ad26.COV2.S at low or high dose, single or two shots; roughly five received placebo; per-sample allocation not given. Vaccine and placebo recipients were sampled on day 63 after the first injection. This sample comprised peripheral blood, obtained in a trial of Ad26.COV2.S vaccine versus placebo. The source of these receptors is a person aged 18-65 years who received the Ad26.COV2.S COVID-19 vaccine or a placebo.

The rearrangement uses TRBV29-1 and TRBJ2-1; D possibly corresponds to TRBD2 (5 bases). The CDR3 totals 12 residues. Germline V gene lookup returns CDR1 SQVTM and CDR2 ANQGSEA. CDR3 nucleotide sequence: TGCCTAGGGCGGGCCTCCTACAATGAGCAGTTCTTC. Amino acids: CLGRASYNEQFF.

Turning to this clone: The identical CDR3 is also encoded by other nucleotide sequences in the sample. This chain connects TRBV9 to TRBJ2-3; D remains unclear. V was clipped by 0 bases and J by 0 bases, with 2 bases between them. Germline CDR1 SGDLS, CDR2 YYNGEE. CDR3 length: 13 amino acids. CDR3 in DNA: TGTGCCAGCAGCGTAGGTAGCACAGATACGCAGTATTTT. Amino acid sequence: CASSVGSTDTQYF.

On this clone: This same CDR3 is encoded by further DNA sequences in the sample. V gene TRBV2 combines with J gene TRBJ1-5, with unresolved D. This CDR3 has 13 amino acids. The V gene's germline CDR1 is SNHLY and CDR2 FYNNEI. V was cut by 3 bases and J by 2 bases, with 5 bases left in between. The DNA of the CDR3 is TGTGCCAGCAGTGACCGCGGCAATCAGCCCCAGCATTTT. This codes for CASSDRGNQPQHF. Using reference TRBV2 and TRBJ1-5 for the parts outside the CDR3, the full variable domain is EPEVTQTPSHQVTQMGQEVILRCVPISNHLYFYWYRQILGQKVEFLVSFYNNEISEKSEIFDDQFSVERPDGSNFTLKIRSTKLEDSAMYFCASSDRGNQPQHFGDGTRLSIL.

The CDR3, as DNA: TGTGCCAGCAGCTTAGAACAGAACACTGAAGCTTTCTTT. Encoded protein: CASSLEQNTEAFF. The chain combines TRBV7-9 with TRBJ1-1; D uncertain. V lost 1 base, J lost 1 base, and 4 bases lay in between. CDR1 is SEHNR, CDR2 FQNEAQ, per germline (reference sequence). There are 13 residues in the CDR3.

V gene TRBV4-3 combines with J gene TRBJ1-4; weak D call: TRBD1 (5 bases). CDR1 and CDR2 from the germline V gene are LGHNA and YSLEER. This CDR3 has 15 amino acids. Trimming left V 0 bases short and J 3 bases short, with 8 bases between. The CDR3: CASSQEGTANEKLFF. CDR3 DNA sequence: TGCGCCAGCAGCCAAGAGGGGACGGCTAATGAAAAACTGTTTTTT.

V and J are TRBV7-8 and TRBJ2-5; 7 bases match TRBD2. Trimming removed 5 bases from V and 1 base from J; junction bases left unmatched: 7. Germline CDR1 reads SGHVS; CDR2 reads FQNEAQ. The CDR3 extends over 15 amino acids. The CDR3 nucleotides are TGTGCCAGCAGCCCCCAGACTAGCACCCAAGAGACCCAGTACTTC. Translating gives CASSPQTSTQETQYF.

The chain has TRBV7-2 and TRBJ2-7; 7 bases agree with TRBD1. The CDR3 spans 15 residues. From germline, CDR1 is SGHTA and CDR2 FQGNSA. The junction had 5 bases not matched to a gene; V was cut back by 3 bases and J by 0 bases. CDR3 amino acids: CASSLTGLGSYEQYF. The CDR3 DNA follows: TGTGCCAGCAGCTTGACAGGGCTCGGCTCCTACGAGCAGTACTTC.

This clone was recorded only once. This chain joins TRBV19 and TRBJ2-7; 9 nucleotides match TRBD2. CDR3 length: 16 residues. V shed 1 base and J 0 bases; nucleotides not matched to a gene: 4. CDR1 is LNHDA, CDR2 SQIVND, per germline (reference sequence). As DNA, the CDR3 is TGTGCCAGTAGTATAGGACTAGCGGAAAGCTCCTACGAGCAGTACTTC. Translated: CASSIGLAESSYEQYF.

This clone has a single count. The chain employs TRBV6-5 and TRBJ2-7; TRBD2 matches at 9 bases. After removal of 3 bases from V and 4 bases from J, the junction contained 7 bases not matched to a gene. The germline gives CDR1 MNHEY, CDR2 SVGAGI. The length of the CDR3 is 15 residues. The CDR3 reads CASSYSGRNEYEQYF. Here the CDR3 DNA reads TGTGCCAGCAGTTATAGCGGGAGAAATGAGTACGAGCAGTACTTC.

The genes are TRBV3-1 (or the pseudogene TRBV3-2) and TRBJ1-5, with D uncertain. Per germline, CDR1 LGHDT and CDR2 YNNKEL (reference sequence). V was pared by 1 base and J by 7 bases, with 8 bases between. This CDR3 region has 13 residues. CDR3 region: CASSQGDRQPQHF. CDR3 in DNA: TGTGCCAGCAGCCAAGGGGATAGGCAGCCCCAGCATTTT.

The chain couples TRBV7-6 to TRBJ2-2, with a tentative D call TRBD2 (6 bases). Germline V gene lookup returns CDR1 SGHVS and CDR2 FNYEAQ. CDR3 length equals 16 residues. Trimming took off 1 base at V and 0 bases at J, with 9 bases between the two ends. The DNA of the CDR3 is TGTGCCAGCAGCTTAGTGAGCGGGCCGAACACCGGGGAGCTGTTTTTT. This encodes CASSLVSGPNTGELFF.

A single count supports this clone. The rearrangement links TRBV19 to TRBJ2-1, with D hard to call. The V end lost 1 base, the J end lost 2 bases, and 9 bases lay between the germline ends. The CDR3 covers 15 residues. The germline V gene has CDR1 LNHDA and CDR2 SQIVND (reference sequence). CDR3 sequence: CASSIGQLTYNEQFF. CDR3 bases: TGTGCCAGTAGTATAGGTCAGCTAACCTACAATGAGCAGTTCTTC.

The chain employs TRBV5-1 and TRBJ1-1; D gene uncertain. V dropped 2 bases and J dropped 1 base, with 6 bases sitting between them. The CDR3 is made up of 13 amino acids. Germline CDR1 and CDR2: SGHRS and YFSETQ. In DNA form, the CDR3 reads TGCGCCAGCAGCTTCCCAGGGAACACTGAAGCTTTCTTT. This translates into CASSFPGNTEAFF.

The chain recombines TRBV6-2 or TRBV6-3 with TRBJ2-1; 13 positions agree with TRBD2. CDR3 size: 15 residues. Unmatched junction bases numbered 4, after V lost 6 bases and J lost 5 bases. The germline V gene has CDR1 MNHEY and CDR2 SVGEGT. CDR3 region: CASSLGLAGNNEQFF. The CDR3 DNA follows: TGTGCCAGCAGCTTGGGACTAGCGGGGAACAATGAGCAGTTCTTC.

The V and J genes are TRBV7-9 and TRBJ1-1; 9 bases line up with TRBD1. Germline values: CDR1 SEHNR, CDR2 FQNEAQ (reference sequence). Trimming cost V 10 bases and J 4 bases; bases outside gene matches: 10. CDR3 length: 14 residues. The chain's CDR3 is CANSPGQGATEAFF. The CDR3 DNA sequence: TGTGCCAACAGTCCGGGACAGGGAGCCACTGAAGCTTTCTTT.